One sample yielded the 30 T cell receptor beta chains listed below, sequenced in a study of T cells in Graves' hyperthyroidism and ophthalmopathy. Amplification targeted TCR beta CDR3 regions from RNA transcripts. In the first-round RT-PCR of the TCR CDR3, the HTBI primer set was used. MiXCR was run by TCRdb on the multiplex PCR reads, yielding one entry per CDR3 protein. The sample yields 350,000 or so distinct CDR3 sequences, roughly 20% seen once. The material sequenced was blood. Source of these receptors: a middle-aged woman with Graves' ophthalmopathy.

This clonotype was observed many times. The rearrangement links TRBV6-1 to TRBJ1-3; no clear D gene. This CDR3 contains 16 residues. The germline CDR1 and CDR2 sequences are MNHNS and SASEGT. Deletions cut 8 bases from V and 2 bases from J, with 19 bases between. The CDR3 DNA reads as TGTGCCAGCCGTCGGCCAAACCTTGGCGCTGGAAACACCATATATTTT. Translation: CASRRPNLGAGNTIYF.

The chain is built from TRBV11-1 and TRBJ1-1; maybe TRBD1 (5 bases). Per germline, CDR1 SGHAT and CDR2 FQDESV (reference sequence). This CDR3 is 16 amino acids long. V was clipped by 2 bases and J by 5 bases, with 18 bases between them. The CDR3 nucleotides read TGTGCCAGCAGCTTACCCCCTCGGGGGGGGTGGACTGAAGCTTTCTTT. Translation gives CASSLPPRGGWTEAFF.

The chain links TRBV6-2 or TRBV6-3 to TRBJ1-2; D may be TRBD1 (5 bases). V gave up 5 bases and J gave up 5 bases, with 9 bases separating them. Germline CDR1 MNHEY, CDR2 SVGEGT. CDR3 size: 12 residues. DNA of the CDR3: TGTGCCAGCAGTGGGGCAGTGTATGGCTACACCTTC. Its protein is CASSGAVYGYTF.

This clonotype was detected many times. The gene calls are TRBV29-1 and TRBJ1-2, with 7 bases fitting TRBD1. After removal of 1 base from V and 4 bases from J, the junction contained 0 bases not matched to a gene. This CDR3 is built from 12 residues. Germline V gene data show CDR1 as SQVTM and CDR2 as ANQGSEA. The CDR3: CSVEGDSYGYTF. CDR3 DNA sequence: TGCAGCGTTGAAGGGGACAGCTATGGCTACACCTTC.

This clonotype was counted at least ten times. One junction end does not reproduce the germline sequence, and a read error may be involved. The chain couples TRBV2 to TRBJ2-5, with D hard to call. This CDR3 region has 14 residues. Germline CDR1 reads SNHLY; CDR2 reads FYNNEI. The DNA for the CDR3 is TGTGCCAGCAGTGAAGGTTCCAGAGAAGAGGCCCAGTACTTC. Protein product: CASSEGSREEAQYF.

CDR3 in DNA: TGTGCTAGTGGTTTGTTATACAATGAGCAGTTCTTC. Its protein product is CASGLLYNEQFF. The chain uses TRBV12-5 and TRBJ2-1; D not resolved. Germline CDR1 LGHNT, CDR2 FRNRAP. The ends were cut back, 2 bases at V and 4 bases at J, with 3 bases in the middle. This CDR3 is 12 amino acids long.

Many counts were recorded for this clonotype. This chain joins TRBV2 and TRBJ1-1; unclear D gene. Trimming removed 3 bases from V and 4 bases from J, with 12 bases in between. This CDR3 has 14 residues. CDR1 SNHLY and CDR2 FYNNEI come from the germline V gene. The CDR3 coding sequence is TGTGCCAGCAGTGAGAAGGCTGGGATCACTGAAGCTTTCTTT. It specifies CASSEKAGITEAFF.

This clonotype was recorded only once. The chain has TRBV15 and TRBJ2-2, with 16 bases that match TRBD2. This CDR3 spans 19 amino acids. Germline trimming cut 1 base from V and 1 base from J; bases unmatched to any gene: 3. Germline V gene data show CDR1 as LNHNV and CDR2 as YYDKDF (reference sequence). Here the CDR3 DNA reads TGTGCCACCAGCAGAGTTGGGACTAGCGGGAGGGAGAACACCGGGGAGCTGTTTTTT. This gives the protein CATSRVGTSGRENTGELFF.

This clonotype was observed a few times. The V call is TRBV5-1, the J call TRBJ2-7; D not certain. Germline V gene data show CDR1 as SGHRS and CDR2 as YFSETQ. This CDR3 spans 14 amino acids. The V end was cut by 1 base, the J end by 2 bases, with 10 bases between. This CDR3 is CASSLMLDPYEQYF. CDR3 sequence (DNA): TGCGCCAGCAGCTTGATGCTGGACCCCTACGAGCAGTACTTC.

The chain uses TRBV29-1 and TRBJ2-7; 9 bases match TRBD2. There are 17 residues in the CDR3. Looked up from germline, CDR1 is SQVTM and CDR2 is ANQGSEA. The V segment lost 1 base and the J segment 0 bases; nucleotides outside the gene matches: 10. CDR3 bases: TGCAGCGTTGAAGCCCGTACTAGCGGGTCCTACTCCTACGAGCAGTACTTC. Amino acid sequence: CSVEARTSGSYSYEQYF.

This clonotype was detected many times. The rearrangement links TRBV7-2 to TRBJ1-2, with a possible D match to TRBD1 (6 bases). The CDR3 totals 13 residues. Trimming stripped 8 bases from V and 0 bases from J, with 10 bases between. CDR1 SGHTA and CDR2 FQGNSA come from the germline V gene. The CDR3 sequence is CASGQGTNYGYTF. In DNA, the CDR3 is TGTGCCAGCGGGCAGGGGACTAACTATGGCTACACCTTC.

This clonotype was observed a handful of times. This chain links TRBV6-2 or TRBV6-3 with TRBJ1-1; 10 nucleotides match TRBD1. CDR1 MNHEY and CDR2 SVGEGT come from the germline V gene. The CDR3 has 15 residues. J lost 5 bases, V lost 2 bases, and 5 bases had no gene match. This chain's CDR3 is CASSYRRQGATEAFF. The DNA for the CDR3 is TGTGCCAGCAGTTACAGGAGACAGGGGGCTACTGAAGCTTTCTTT.

The sample holds many counts of this clonotype. The V call is TRBV5-1, the J call TRBJ2-5; no clear D gene. CDR1 and CDR2 (germline): SGHRS, YFSETQ. The CDR3 extends over 18 amino acids. The ends were cut back, 4 bases at V and 4 bases at J, with 26 bases in the middle. DNA of the CDR3: TGCGCCAGCAGCCCGGACGCGCGCACAGACCGCACCCCAGAGACCCAGTACTTC. Translation gives CASSPDARTDRTPETQYF.

This clonotype was detected many times. V usage is TRBV5-6 and J usage is TRBJ1-5; D might be TRBD1 (5 bases). The CDR3 covers 15 residues. The ends were cut back, 1 base at V and 0 bases at J, with 8 bases in the middle. In germline, CDR1 is SGHDT, CDR2 YYEEEE. CDR3 DNA sequence: TGTGCCAGCAGCTTGTTAGGGGATAGCAATCAGCCCCAGCATTTT. Protein product: CASSLLGDSNQPQHF.

This clonotype was seen repeatedly, ten times or more. The rearrangement uses TRBV28 and TRBJ1-5, with TRBD1 matching 7 bases. The V segment lost 5 bases and the J segment 4 bases; nucleotides outside the gene matches: 5. Germline values: CDR1 MDHEN, CDR2 SYDVKM. The CDR3 loop spans 14 amino acids. For the CDR3, the DNA is TGTGCCAGCAGTGGGGGACAGTATAATCAGCCCCAGCATTTT. Amino acids: CASSGGQYNQPQHF.

This clonotype was counted at least ten times. The chain is built from TRBV6-5 and TRBJ2-7, with 12 bases fitting TRBD2. The V gene end was trimmed by 7 bases and the J gene end by 2 bases; junction bases not matched to a gene: 3. CDR1 and CDR2 from the germline V gene are MNHEY and SVGAGI. The CDR3 runs to 14 residues. This CDR3 is CASIPSGRAYEQYF. CDR3 nucleotide sequence: TGTGCCAGCATCCCTAGCGGGAGGGCCTACGAGCAGTACTTC.

In this sample, this clonotype turned up a few times. This chain joins TRBV11-2 and TRBJ2-6; 7 bases map to TRBD2. The CDR3 covers 18 residues. Looked up from germline, CDR1 is SGHAT and CDR2 is FQNNGV. V dropped 5 bases and J dropped 0; count of bases not matched to a gene: 10. CDR3: CASSPRLASSSGANVLTF. The CDR3 nucleotides read TGTGCCAGCAGCCCCCGACTAGCTAGCTCCTCTGGGGCCAACGTCCTGACTTTC.

In this sample, this clonotype turned up many times. CDR3 nucleotides: TGTGCCATCAGCAAAGCCTCAGGGAGCGTGCACACCGGGGAGCTGTTTTTT. As protein: CAISKASGSVHTGELFF. The J gene is TRBJ2-2, the V gene TRBV10-3; perhaps D is TRBD1 or TRBD2 (5 bases each). The V gene's germline CDR1 is ENHRY and CDR2 SYGVKD. The V end was cut by 6 bases, the J end by 3 bases, with 20 bases between. The CDR3 length is 17 residues.

This clonotype was counted many times. The chain joins TRBV30 to TRBJ1-1; D unresolved. V lost 2 bases to trimming and J lost 3 bases, with 10 bases between them. From germline, CDR1 is GTSNPN and CDR2 SVGIG (reference sequence). The CDR3 is made up of 13 amino acids. The CDR3 sequence is CAWSLTEDTEAFF. The CDR3 DNA follows: TGTGCCTGGAGTCTAACAGAGGACACTGAAGCTTTCTTT.

This clonotype was picked up many times. This rearrangement joins TRBV20-1 to TRBJ2-4; D gene uncertain. This CDR3 has 16 amino acids. Germline V gives CDR1 DFQATT, CDR2 SNEGSKA (reference sequence). V lost 0 bases and J lost 0, with 12 bases in between. The CDR3 nucleotides are TGCAGTGCTAGAGATCTAGTTTTTCTAGCCAAAAACATTCAGTACTTC. Amino acids: CSARDLVFLAKNIQYF.

There are many counts of this clonotype. The chain employs TRBV27 and TRBJ2-4, with a tentative D call TRBD2 (5 bases). V was cut by 6 bases and J by 7 bases, with 13 bases left in between. Germline-derived CDR1 and CDR2 are MNHEY and SMNVEV (reference sequence). This CDR3 has 13 residues. This CDR3 reads CASSYGVGNIQYF. CDR3 nucleotides: TGTGCCAGCAGCTACGGGGTAGGGAACATTCAGTACTTC.

This clonotype was observed many times. This sequence joins TRBV7-3 and TRBJ2-6, with D unclear. The CDR3 is 18 residues long. CDR1 is SGHTA, CDR2 FQGTGA, per germline. Trimming removed 5 bases from V and 2 bases from J, with 19 bases in between. The CDR3 nucleotides are TGTGCCAGCAGCCTGCGTGCGACGACGGGCCCTGGGGCCAACGTCCTGACTTTC. Encoded protein: CASSLRATTGPGANVLTF. The complete variable domain, with remaining parts taken from reference TRBV7-3 and TRBJ2-6, reads GAGVSQTPSNKVTEKGKYVELRCDPISGHTALYWYRQSLGQGPEFLIYFQGTGAADDSGLPNDRFFAVRPEGSVSTLKIQRTERGDSAVYLCASSLRATTGPGANVLTFGAGSRLTVL.

Many counts were recorded for this clonotype. The gene calls are TRBV2 and TRBJ1-2, with unresolved D. The CDR3 is made up of 15 amino acids. Germline CDR1 is SNHLY and CDR2 is FYNNEI. Trimming removed 4 bases at V and 1 base at J, with 13 bases between. The CDR3 loop is CASSGRSAHNYGYTF. The CDR3 DNA reads as TGTGCCAGCAGTGGTCGATCGGCCCATAACTATGGCTACACCTTC.

This clonotype showed up just a few times. The chain employs TRBV28 and TRBJ1-5, with 8 bases lining up with TRBD1. Trimming cost V 10 bases and J 6 bases; bases outside gene matches: 8. The CDR3 runs to 13 residues. Per germline, CDR1 MDHEN and CDR2 SYDVKM. Here the CDR3 DNA reads TGTGCCACCTTGCGACAGGGGCCTCAGCCCCAGCATTTT. Translating gives CATLRQGPQPQHF.

There are many counts of this clonotype. The chain is built from TRBV6-5 and TRBJ1-2, with TRBD1 as a possible D gene (5 bases). Germline CDR1 MNHEY, CDR2 SVGAGI. The germline V and J ends were trimmed by 5 bases and 8 bases, with 21 bases remaining between them. This CDR3 comprises 15 residues. The CDR3: CASSTLQDSLRGYTF. The CDR3 DNA follows: TGTGCCAGCAGTACCCTACAAGACAGTCTAAGGGGCTACACCTTC.

With respect to this clonotype: One end of the junction fails to match germline, which may point to a read error. The rearrangement uses TRBV19 and TRBJ1-1, with D uncertain. This CDR3 is 15 amino acids long. Germline CDR1 LNHDA, CDR2 SQIVND (reference sequence). The CDR3 DNA follows: TGTGCCAGTAGTGTAGGACCGGTCCTGAACACTGAAGCTTCCTTT. It is translated as CASSVGPVLNTEASF.

This clonotype has a count of ten or more. The chain joins TRBV12-3 or TRBV12-4 to TRBJ2-3; D uncertain. The length of the CDR3 is 12 residues. The V end was cut by 7 bases, the J end by 8 bases, with 13 bases between. The chain's CDR3 is CASTPRRGTQYF. Written as DNA, the CDR3 is TGTGCCAGCACCCCTCGTCGTGGTACGCAGTATTTT.

This clonotype was detected only a few times. CDR3 loop: CASSPQGGWEETQYF. In DNA, the CDR3 is TGTGCCAGCAGCCCACAAGGCGGGTGGGAAGAGACCCAGTACTTC. The rearrangement links TRBV9 to TRBJ2-5; tentatively, D is TRBD2 (5 bases). The germline V gene has CDR1 SGDLS and CDR2 YYNGEE. The CDR3 sequence is 15 residues long. The V end was cut by 4 bases, the J end by 3 bases, with 16 bases between.

The V gene is TRBV11-2, the J gene TRBJ2-3; unclear D gene. The V gene's germline CDR1 is SGHAT and CDR2 FQNNGV. Trimming removed 5 bases from V and 1 base from J, with 13 bases in between. This CDR3 spans 15 amino acids. The CDR3 spells CASSPDTRGTDTQYF. The CDR3 DNA follows: TGTGCCAGCAGCCCAGACACACGGGGCACAGATACGCAGTATTTT. The full variable domain, with the rest looked up from reference TRBV11-2 and TRBJ2-3, is EAGVAQSPRYKIIEKRQSVAFWCNPISGHATLYWYQQILGQGPKLLIQFQNNGVVDDSQLPKDRFSAERLKGVDSTLKIQPAKLEDSAVYLCASSPDTRGTDTQYFGPGTRLTVL.

This clonotype was detected many times. The gene calls are TRBV7-9 and TRBJ1-1; no clear D. Trimming left V 2 bases short and J 7 bases short, with 5 bases between. CDR3 length equals 11 residues. Germline loops: CDR1 SEHNR, CDR2 FQNEAQ (reference sequence). Here the CDR3 reads CASSLNVEAFF. The CDR3 coding sequence is TGTGCCAGCAGCTTAAATGTTGAAGCTTTCTTT.